This passage covers 13 T cell receptor beta chains from one sample sequenced in a study of neurological immune-mediated disorders. TCRdb itself ran the 5' RACE reads through MiXCR, one entry per CDR3 protein. The sample contains some 15,000 distinct CDR3 sequences, under 3.5% of which appear only once. Sequencing input: CD8+ T cells from blood. The source is a woman in her 40s in good health.

The sample holds many counts of this clonotype. The chain uses TRBV6-2 or TRBV6-3 and TRBJ2-3; TRBD2 matches at 8 bases. Germline V gene data show CDR1 as MNHEY and CDR2 as SVGEGT. V lost 1 base and J lost 1; bases outside the gene matches: 4. This CDR3 spans 16 amino acids. The CDR3 reads CASSYWTSRRTDTQYF. CDR3 coding DNA: TGTGCCAGCAGTTACTGGACTAGCCGACGCACAGATACGCAGTATTTT.

This clonotype was detected ten times or more. The chain is built from TRBV7-7 and TRBJ1-1; D is unresolved. V shed 5 bases and J shed 0 bases, with 13 bases lying between them. CDR1 and CDR2 from the germline V gene are SSHAT and FNYEAQ (reference sequence). The CDR3 is 15 amino acids. The CDR3 here is CASSAKVGLNTEAFF. The CDR3 DNA reads TGTGCCAGCAGCGCGAAGGTCGGGTTGAACACTGAAGCTTTCTTT.

This clonotype was observed at least ten times. The genes are TRBV4-1 and TRBJ2-7; D not resolved. The CDR3 is 14 amino acids. CDR1 is MGHRA and CDR2 is YSYEKL in the germline V gene. V was clipped by 4 bases and J by 2 bases, with 12 bases between them. CDR3 loop: CASSREDTTYEQYF. The CDR3 nucleotides are TGCGCCAGCAGCCGCGAAGACACGACCTACGAGCAGTACTTC.

This clonotype was seen repeatedly, ten times or more. This chain uses TRBV27 with TRBJ2-1; D gene uncertain. This CDR3 is 15 amino acids long. CDR1 is MNHEY and CDR2 is SMNVEV in the germline V gene (reference sequence). V dropped 5 bases and J dropped 6 bases, with 17 bases sitting between them. CDR3 nucleotide sequence: TGTGCCAGCAGTATCTCCCAGCGAGTGGGCAATGAGCAGTTCTTC. Its protein product is CASSISQRVGNEQFF.

This clonotype has at least ten counts. The V and J genes are TRBV19 and TRBJ1-2; the D gene is possibly TRBD1 (5 bases). V lost 4 bases and J 3 bases, leaving 12 bases between the germline ends. The CDR3 is 14 residues long. Per germline, CDR1 LNHDA and CDR2 SQIVND (reference sequence). In nucleotides, the CDR3 is TGTGCCAGTAGTACACCTCGGGACGACTATGGCTACACCTTC. Translated: CASSTPRDDYGYTF.

This clonotype was seen many times. J is TRBJ2-7 and V is TRBV10-3, with 8 bases that match TRBD1. The CDR3 is 15 amino acids. The germline CDR1 and CDR2 sequences are ENHRY and SYGVKD. The junction had 7 bases not matched to a gene; V was cut back by 3 bases and J by 3 bases. CDR3 sequence: CAISDVGTGFYEQYF. CDR3 bases: TGTGCCATCAGTGATGTGGGGACAGGCTTCTACGAGCAGTACTTC.

This clonotype was found many times. The rearrangement uses TRBV28 and TRBJ2-1; 11 bases line up with TRBD1. Germline V gives CDR1 MDHEN, CDR2 SYDVKM. J gave up 4 bases and V 4 bases, and 6 bases lay outside the gene matches. The CDR3 totals 16 residues. In DNA form, the CDR3 reads TGTGCCAGCAGTTACACGGGACAGGGGGGATACAATGAGCAGTTCTTC. This sequence encodes CASSYTGQGGYNEQFF.

This clonotype showed up many times. CDR3 loop: CASSLRMASLGTEAFF. The CDR3 nucleotides are TGTGCCAGCAGCTTAAGGATGGCGTCGTTGGGCACTGAAGCTTTCTTT. The gene calls are TRBV13 and TRBJ1-1; D ambiguous. Germline V gene lookup returns CDR1 PRHDT and CDR2 FYEKMQ (reference sequence). Trimming took 2 bases from V and 4 from J, leaving 17 bases between them. CDR3 length: 16 residues.

This clonotype was picked up many times. This chain links TRBV7-6 with TRBJ2-5, with TRBD1 matching over 7 bases. The CDR3 has 15 amino acids. Losses at the gene ends were 5 bases for V and 1 base for J; bases not matched to a gene: 7. Germline V gene data show CDR1 as SGHVS and CDR2 as FNYEAQ. For the CDR3, the DNA is TGTGCCAGCAGCGGAAGGGGACAGCTCCAAGAGACCCAGTACTTC. Protein product: CASSGRGQLQETQYF.

This clonotype was picked up many times. The chain combines TRBV29-1 with TRBJ1-2; D gene uncertain. This CDR3 contains 14 residues. V dropped 3 bases and J dropped 0 bases, with 11 bases sitting between them. Per the germline V gene, CDR1 is SQVTM and CDR2 is ANQGSEA. CDR3 DNA sequence: TGCAGCGTTGACAACATGTCCCCTAACTATGGCTACACCTTC. Its translation is CSVDNMSPNYGYTF.

There are many counts of this clonotype. This chain links TRBV7-6 with TRBJ2-3, with 10 bases that match TRBD2. Trimming took 1 base from V and 2 from J; bases not matched to a gene: 6. The CDR3 extends over 17 amino acids. Germline CDR1 is SGHVS and CDR2 is FNYEAQ. CDR3 nucleotide sequence: TGTGCCAGCAGCTTAGGAGCGGGAGGGATGCACACAGATACGCAGTATTTT. Its protein product is CASSLGAGGMHTDTQYF.

This clonotype is medium-sized within its sample. This chain connects TRBV9 to TRBJ2-3; 10 bases are a match to TRBD1. CDR3 size: 16 residues. The V and J ends lost 3 bases and 1 base, in that order; junction bases with no gene match: 5. The germline CDR1 and CDR2 sequences are SGDLS and YYNGEE. CDR3 nucleotide sequence: TGTGCCAGCAGCGAGAAGACAGGGGGCGGCACAGATACGCAGTATTTT. It specifies CASSEKTGGGTDTQYF. Drawing the rest from reference TRBV9 and TRBJ2-3, the complete variable domain is DSGVTQTPKHLITATGQRVTLRCSPRSGDLSVYWYQQSLDQGLQFLIQYYNGEERAKGNILERFSAQQFPDLHSELNLSSLELGDSALYFCASSEKTGGGTDTQYFGPGTRLTVL.

This clonotype was counted many times. The V gene is TRBV7-9, the J gene TRBJ2-6; D might be TRBD2 (5 bases). The CDR3 runs 18 residues. Trimming removed 1 base from V and 0 bases from J, with 13 bases in between. Germline lookup yields CDR1 SEHNR and CDR2 FQNEAQ (reference sequence). The CDR3 sequence: CASSLDAGSSSGANVLTF. DNA for the CDR3: TGTGCCAGCAGCTTAGATGCGGGTTCAAGCTCTGGGGCCAACGTCCTGACTTTC.